This TCR beta chain comes out of a study of blood T cell repertoires in COVID-19. This clone was seen just once. Researchers sorted participants into cohorts using their self-reported clinical history. Profiled with immunoSEQ multiplex PCR; TCRdb holds only in-frame clones, not every one. The sample yields over 200,000 clones, about four fifths seen once. The sequencing input was PBMCs or T cells enriched from blood (not recorded which). The TCR sequence derives from a woman aged 50 to 65 with acute COVID-19.

CDR3 sequence reads: CASSWGGQPTDTQYF. CDR3 in DNA: TGTGCCAGCAGCTGGGGCGGACAGCCTACAGATACGCAGTATTTT. V usage is TRBV7-2 and J usage is TRBJ2-3; a weak D match, TRBD1 (6 bases). V lost 4 bases and J 3 bases, leaving 14 bases between the germline ends. CDR1 and CDR2 (germline): SGHTA, FQGNSA. This CDR3 is built from 15 residues.